These 10 T cell receptor beta chains were all obtained from the same sample, sequenced in a study of T cell responses to AZD1222 COVID-19 vaccine. Only in-frame clones appear in the TCRdb table, and some are missing; sequencing was by immunoSEQ multiplex PCR. The top ten clones hold less than 8.5% of a sample with about 130,000 clones, roughly nine tenths of them seen once. Sequenced here: peripheral blood, sampled on day 0 of AZD1222 vaccination. These receptors originate from an adult in good health.

The chain employs TRBV6-5 and TRBJ2-7; D possibly corresponds to TRBD2 (5 bases). CDR1 MNHEY and CDR2 SVGAGI come from the germline V gene. The CDR3 is 13 residues long. V dropped 7 bases and J dropped 1 base, with 11 bases sitting between them. The CDR3 DNA reads as TGTGCCAGCAAGGAGGCTCCTTCCTACGAGCAGTACTTC. Translated: CASKEAPSYEQYF.

The chain couples TRBV28 to TRBJ1-2; maybe TRBD1 (6 bases). Germline CDR1 MDHEN, CDR2 SYDVKM. Trimming stripped 1 base from V and 2 bases from J, with 17 bases between. CDR3 length: 17 residues. CDR3: CASSLSRLTGANYGYTF. CDR3 bases: TGTGCCAGCAGTTTATCCCGATTGACAGGAGCCAACTATGGCTACACCTTC.

The rearrangement uses TRBV6-2 or TRBV6-3 and TRBJ2-4; D is unclear. Trimming stripped 5 bases from V and 2 bases from J, with 13 bases between. The germline V gene encodes CDR1 MNHEY and CDR2 SVGEGT. The CDR3 has 15 amino acids. The CDR3 here is CASSHKVLTKNIQYF. The CDR3 DNA is TGTGCCAGCAGTCACAAAGTTCTAACCAAAAACATTCAGTACTTC.

In this sample, this clone turned up once. This chain joins TRBV5-1 and TRBJ1-4, with 9 bases lining up with TRBD1. The CDR3 extends over 15 amino acids. V lost 4 bases to trimming and J lost 8 bases; unmatched junction nucleotides: 9. Germline V gives CDR1 SGHRS, CDR2 YFSETQ. The CDR3 region has the DNA TGCGCCAGCAGCGTGGACAGGGGCAATAAAGAAAAACTGTTTTTT. Its protein product is CASSVDRGNKEKLFF. The full variable domain, its missing parts supplied by reference TRBV5-1 and TRBJ1-4, is KAGVTQTPRYLIKTRGQQVTLSCSPISGHRSVSWYQQTPGQGLQFLFEYFSETQRNKGNFPGRFSGRQFSNSRSEMNVSTLELGDSALYLCASSVDRGNKEKLFFGSGTQLSVL.

The chain uses TRBV27 and TRBJ1-1, with a weak D call TRBD1 (6 bases). This CDR3 spans 14 amino acids. CDR1 is MNHEY, CDR2 SMNVEV, per germline (reference sequence). Between the trimmed V and J ends, which lost 7 bases and 6 bases, there was a span of 18 bases. The CDR3 reads CASTSVAGVPEAFF. The CDR3 coding sequence is TGTGCCAGCACCTCGGTGGCAGGGGTGCCTGAAGCTTTCTTT.

The genes are TRBV18 and TRBJ1-3; no clear D. V shed 6 bases and J shed 4 bases, with 10 bases lying between them. The germline gives CDR1 KGHSH, CDR2 LQKENI. CDR3 length: 13 residues. The CDR3 loop is CASSHETGNTIYF. The CDR3 DNA reads as TGTGCCAGCTCTCACGAAACCGGAAACACCATATATTTT.

The chain has TRBV28 and TRBJ1-2; 7 positions match TRBD1. This CDR3 is 14 amino acids long. Germline CDR1 is MDHEN and CDR2 is SYDVKM. With V trimmed by 3 bases and J by 3 bases, 4 bases remained unmatched. CDR3 bases: TGTGCCAGCAGTTTCCAACAGGGGTACTATGGCTACACCTTC. Its translation is CASSFQQGYYGYTF.

As concerns this clone: A junction end diverges from the germline sequence, so it may reflect a read error. CDR3 sequence reads: CASSFGGTGNQPQHF. CDR3 in DNA: TGTGCCAGCAGCTTTGGGGGGACGGGCAATCAGCCCCAGCATTTT. This rearrangement joins TRBV5-1 to TRBJ1-5, with a tentative D call TRBD1 (5 bases). Germline CDR1 SGHRS, CDR2 YFSETQ. The CDR3 spans 15 residues.

The chain combines TRBV28 with TRBJ1-5; 7 positions agree with TRBD1. The V gene's germline CDR1 is MDHEN and CDR2 SYDVKM. The CDR3 has 14 amino acids. V dropped 11 bases and J dropped 0; count of bases not matched to a gene: 7. CDR3: CAGSGQYSNQPQHF. The CDR3 DNA reads as TGTGCCGGCTCGGGACAGTATAGCAATCAGCCCCAGCATTTT.

This chain uses TRBV24-1 with TRBJ1-1; D gene uncertain. The CDR3 loop spans 16 amino acids. V was pared by 9 bases and J by 5 bases, with 24 bases between. Germline values: CDR1 KGHDR, CDR2 SFDVKD. Here the CDR3 DNA reads TGTGCCACCTATGGATCGATTGCAACCCCATGGACTGAAGCTTTCTTT. Protein product: CATYGSIATPWTEAFF.